These T cell receptor beta chains were read from a single sample in a study of T cell responses to AZD1222 COVID-19 vaccine. The assay was immunoSEQ multiplex PCR, and TCRdb's table has in-frame clones only and misses some. The sample holds approximately 70,000 clones, around 88% seen once. This specimen consisted of peripheral blood, obtained 28 days after the second dose of the MenACWY control vaccine. The source is an adult who received the MenACWY meningococcal vaccine as a control. The CDR3 runs from the conserved cysteine through the conserved F or W. A D gene is named only where the DNA matches it firmly. The size field is filled for only some rows; it gives once, few, many or a size class.

v_gene	j_gene	d_gene	abundance	CDR3aa	CDR3nt
TRBV24-1	TRBJ2-5	TRBD2	NA	CATSDTGLAGKETQYF	TGTGCCACCAGTGATACAGGACTAGCGGGGAAAGAGACCCAGTACTTC
TRBV5-8	TRBJ1-2	TRBD1	NA	CASSLAFGTGGYGYTF	TGTGCCAGCAGCTTGGCCTTCGGGACAGGGGGCTATGGCTACACCTTC
TRBV7-9	TRBJ1-4	NA	once	CASSLGFWDEKLFF	TGTGCCAGCAGCTTAGGGTTTTGGGATGAAAAACTGTTTTTT
TRBV4-3	TRBJ2-7	NA	NA	CASSQDLAGQRVYGSEQYF	TGCGCCAGCAGCCAAGATCTGGCGGGACAGAGGGTATACGGCTCCGAGCAGTACTTC
TRBV24-1	TRBJ1-2	NA	few	CATSDLPNTGMYGYTF	TGTGCCACCAGTGATTTGCCCAACACAGGGATGTATGGCTACACCTTC
TRBV6-5	TRBJ2-5	TRBD2	NA	CASGSSGAQGETQYF	TGTGCCAGCGGAAGTAGCGGGGCCCAGGGGGAGACCCAGTACTTC
TRBV5-6	TRBJ2-4	TRBD1	NA	CASSAGTGVWAKNIQYF	TGTGCCAGCAGCGCCGGGACAGGGGTTTGGGCCAAAAACATTCAGTACTTC
TRBV6-1	TRBJ2-2	NA	NA	CASSELGASGELFF	TGTGCCAGCAGTGAACTGGGGGCCAGTGGGGAGCTGTTTTTT
TRBV19	TRBJ1-4	TRBD1	NA	CASTRRQGAREKLFF	TGTGCCAGTACCCGCAGACAGGGGGCGCGAGAAAAACTGTTTTTT
TRBV5-1	TRBJ1-2	TRBD1	NA	CASSVQGDREGDGYTF	TGCGCCAGCAGCGTCCAAGGGGACAGGGAAGGGGATGGCTACACCTTC
TRBV7-2	TRBJ2-1	NA	NA	CATTQLGSFYNEQFF	TGTGCCACCACTCAATTGGGGAGCTTTTACAATGAGCAGTTCTTC
TRBV6-5	TRBJ1-1	NA	once	CASSYLPASQLGAFF	TGTGCCAGCAGTTACCTACCGGCCTCCCAGCTCGGGGCTTTCTTT
TRBV5-6	TRBJ1-5	NA	NA	CASSADRGPQHF	TGTGCCAGCAGCGCGGACCGGGGGCCCCAGCATTTT
TRBV7-9	TRBJ1-5	NA	NA	CASSLGGDQPQHF	TGTGCCAGCAGCTTAGGAGGAGATCAGCCCCAGCATTTT
TRBV6-1	TRBJ1-1	NA	NA	CASSDPLRQENTEAFF	TGTGCCAGCAGTGACCCACTGAGACAGGAGAACACTGAAGCTTTCTTT
TRBV12-3/TRBV12-4	TRBJ1-3	NA	NA	CASSLVGNTIYF	TGTGCCAGCAGTTTAGTAGGTAACACCATATATTTT
TRBV6-5	TRBJ2-2	NA	NA	CASSFHTTEPGELFF	TGTGCCAGCAGTTTCCACACTACTGAACCCGGGGAGCTGTTTTTT
TRBV4-1	TRBJ2-7	TRBD1	NA	CASSQDARGQYEQYF	TGCGCCAGCAGCCAAGACGCCAGGGGGCAGTACGAGCAGTACTTC
TRBV25-1	TRBJ1-5	TRBD1	NA	CASSEGPGGAQHF	TGTGCCAGCAGTGAAGGCCCAGGGGGAGCCCAGCATTTT
TRBV7-8	TRBJ2-2	NA	NA	CASRTTGAGELFF	TGTGCCAGCAGAACGACAGGCGCCGGGGAGCTGTTTTTT
TRBV7-7	TRBJ2-5	NA	NA	CASSLGGNPPQETQYF	TGTGCCAGCAGCTTAGGAGGCAACCCACCCCAAGAGACCCAGTACTTC
TRBV3-1/TRBV3-2	TRBJ1-6	NA	NA	CASSPRKGQSPLHF	TGTGCCAGCAGCCCCCGGAAAGGGCAATCACCCCTCCACTTT
TRBV4-2	TRBJ2-7	NA	NA	CASSQVEAYEQYF	TGTGCCAGCAGCCAAGTTGAAGCTTACGAGCAGTACTTC
TRBV6-6	TRBJ1-2	NA	NA	CASSYSWQGSQGF	TGTGCCAGCAGTTACTCATGGCAGGGATCCCAGGGCTTC
TRBV19	TRBJ1-2	NA	NA	CASSIAGDLGYGYTF	TGTGCCAGTAGTATAGCCGGGGATTTAGGCTATGGCTACACCTTC
TRBV9	TRBJ2-1	NA	NA	CASSPPKGSYNEQFF	TGTGCCAGCAGCCCACCAAAGGGGTCCTACAATGAGCAGTTCTTC
TRBV3-1/TRBV3-2	TRBJ2-5	TRBD2	NA	CASSTNAGTSGQETQYF	TGTGCCAGCAGCACTAACGCCGGGACTAGCGGACAAGAGACCCAGTACTTC
TRBV7-9	TRBJ1-2	NA	NA	CASSSGGITGKYGYTF	TGTGCCAGCAGCTCTGGGGGCATAACAGGGAAGTATGGCTACACCTTC
TRBV21-1	TRBJ2-3	NA	NA	CAPDQTRTDTDTQYF	TGTGCCCCCGACCAAACCCGCACTGACACAGATACGCAGTATTTT
TRBV6-4	TRBJ2-2	NA	NA	CASRADGGTGELFF	TGTGCCAGCAGGGCAGATGGGGGGACCGGGGAGCTGTTTTTT
TRBV4-3	TRBJ2-5	NA	NA	CASSQERGGSETQYF	TGCGCCAGCAGCCAAGAAAGGGGGGGCAGTGAGACCCAGTACTTC
TRBV6-2/TRBV6-3	TRBJ1-1	NA	once	CASSYALGANTEAFF	TGTGCCAGCAGTTACGCCCTGGGGGCGAACACTGAAGCTTTCTTT
TRBV2	TRBJ2-7	TRBD1	few	CASTYPGTGSYEQYF	TGTGCCAGCACCTACCCCGGGACAGGCTCCTACGAGCAGTACTTC
TRBV10-2	TRBJ1-1	NA	NA	CASSESRGRGIPEAFF	TGCGCCAGCAGTGAGTCGAGGGGCAGGGGAATCCCTGAAGCTTTCTTT
TRBV6-1	TRBJ1-4	NA	NA	CASSESGGEWKKLFF	TGTGCCAGCAGTGAATCGGGAGGGGAGTGGAAAAAACTGTTTTTT
TRBV7-9	TRBJ1-1	NA	NA	CASSFGGNTEAFF	TGTGCCAGCAGCTTCGGGGGGAACACTGAAGCTTTCTTT
TRBV19	TRBJ1-1	NA	NA	CASSIREERDTEAFF	TGTGCCAGTAGTATTAGAGAGGAAAGGGACACTGAAGCTTTCTTT
TRBV18	TRBJ1-1	NA	NA	CASSPSDRPNTEAFF	TGTGCCAGCTCACCTTCGGACAGACCGAACACTGAAGCTTTCTTT
TRBV11-2	TRBJ2-3	NA	NA	CASSLGGQGMTDTQYF	TGTGCCAGCAGCTTAGGGGGGCAGGGGATGACAGATACGCAGTATTTT
TRBV6-5	TRBJ2-2	TRBD2	once	CASSLAGGNTGELFF	TGTGCCAGCAGTTTAGCGGGGGGAAACACCGGGGAGCTGTTTTTT
TRBV9	TRBJ2-3	NA	NA	CASSVGEGTQYF	TGTGCCAGCAGCGTAGGTGAGGGTACGCAGTATTTT
TRBV7-3	TRBJ2-1	NA	once	CASSPGPLNEQFF	TGTGCCAGCAGCCCCGGACCCCTCAATGAGCAGTTCTTC
TRBV2	TRBJ1-5	TRBD1	NA	CASSGTGAYSNQPQHF	TGTGCCAGCAGTGGGACAGGGGCATATAGCAATCAGCCCCAGCATTTT